The present entry profiles one T cell receptor (beta chain) with its context. The target of this receptor is not known. No much larger clonotype is one base removed from it; base qualities were not supplied. The library came from multiplex PCR. Reads for this sample came from an Illumina HiSeq 4000. TCR beta libraries were built with iRepertoire HTBI primers and Arm-PCR amplification of CDR3 regions. Before sequencing, the PCR products underwent gel purification. The study's processing was this. A total of some 60 TRBV and under 15 TRBJ segments were identified across samples and were used for gene usage analysis of CDR3 amino acid clonotypes. Filtered high-quality paired reads were merged into contigs using COPE and FqMerger. BLAST was used to align contigs to the IMGT TRBV, TRBD and TRBJ reference genes, and CDR3 was defined following IMGT. Clonotypes above 0.1% frequency were classified as highly expanded clones. Repertoire diversity was measured by Shannon entropy, and V-J evenness by the Gini coefficient. A clonotype found in more than one individual was treated as public. TCRdb trimmed the raw reads at Q25, called clones with MiXCR and kept productive beta chains. Records with the same CDR3 protein are collapsed into one entry carrying the most frequent genes and DNA. Here the V and J calls rest on TCRdb's processing, not on the authors' analysis. For this sample the table gives hundreds of thousands of distinct CDR3 sequences, of which more than 15% were detected only once. Less than 40% of the sample is in the top ten clones.

The sample's time point label, in plain terms: newly diagnosed GD, antithyroid drugs for less than 3 months. For both TCR sequencing and RNA sequencing, RNA was extracted from PBMCs using TRIzol. The diagnosis of Graves' disease was made according to American Thyroid Association guidelines. Patients for the study were recruited at an endocrinology department in Xi'an, China. Each patient gave 7.5 to 10 milliliters of peripheral blood, collected in an EDTA anticoagulant tube. Ficoll Paque Plus density gradient separation was used to isolate PBMCs, and no further T cell sorting was performed. RNA quality was checked with an Agilent 2100 Bioanalyzer and agarose gel, and concentration with a NanoDrop 2000. The sample is drawn from a study of regulatory T cells in long-lasting Graves disease (dated by TCRdb to the early 2020s). With regard to the full study: Newly diagnosed Graves' disease patients had taken antithyroid drugs for less than 3 months. Persistent Graves' disease patients were compared with newly diagnosed Graves' disease patients by peripheral blood TCR sequencing and RNA sequencing. The study was registered as a clinical trial and conducted in China. A total of around 35 samples underwent TCR sequencing: 13 from persistent and approximately 20 from newly diagnosed Graves' disease patients. Study-wide findings and limitations: Persistent patients shared more public clonotypes among themselves (2,741) than newly diagnosed patients did (more than 950). Persistent disease showed preferential use of TRBV28, TRBJ1-2 and TRBJ2-5, whereas newly diagnosed disease favored TRBV20-1 and TRBJ2-1. Peripheral blood alone was examined, since thyroid tissue, which constituted the primary lesion, could not be accessed. As a limitation, the authors acknowledged that the small sample size may reduce accuracy. Compared with newly diagnosed patients, persistent Graves' disease patients had lower TCR Shannon entropy and fewer highly expanded clones, which suggests clonal expansion. Sequencing and analysis were restricted to the TCR beta chain.

The CDR3, cysteine through phenylalanine, is 17 amino acids long. Solely the CDR3 DNA is kept, with 51 bases framed from the first base. CDR1 and CDR2, looked up from the germline V gene, are LGHNA and YNFKEQ. The germline V end is reduced by 4 bases and the J end by 1 base; junction bases left unmatched: 13. Sequences were derived from peripheral blood mononuclear cells (PBMCs), sampled at new diagnosis, from a patient treated with antithyroid drugs. The sequence is built from TRBV4-2 and TRBJ2-7, with 7 central nucleotides matching TRBD2. The sequence derives from a female donor with Graves disease. The CDR3 protein is CASSRPRGSGVSYEQYF. DNA sequence: TGTGCCAGCAGCCGCCCCCGGGGCAGCGGGGTTTCCTACGAGCAGTACTTC.